This T cell receptor (beta chain) was profiled in a study of blood T cell repertoires in COVID-19. Study-level information: PBMCs, B-cell-depleted T cells, or T cells were the source of the cDNA or gDNA that made up the material.

With V trimmed by 0 bases and J by 6 bases, 10 bases remained unmatched. Germline V gene data show CDR1 as MNHNS and CDR2 as SASEGT. The CDR3 is made up of 18 amino acids. Those who participated ranged in age from roughly 18 to 90 years and resided in 20 to 25 US areas. Participant reports of clinical history set cohort assignment. Libraries were prepared by immunoSEQ multiplex PCR; TCRdb keeps only in-frame clonotypes and omits some of them. The repertoire has 250,000 or so clones, approximately 90% of them found once; the top ten carry 2.8%. Sequencing was carried out using PBMCs or T cells enriched from blood (not recorded which). The chain links TRBV6-1 to TRBJ2-1, with 11 bases lining up with TRBD2. The clonotype originates from a man between 40 and 49 years old who had been exposed to COVID-19. The CDR3 loop reads CASSEAPSGTSGANEQFF. CDR3 DNA sequence: TGTGCCAGCAGTGAAGCGCCTTCTGGGACTAGCGGTGCCAATGAGCAGTTCTTC.